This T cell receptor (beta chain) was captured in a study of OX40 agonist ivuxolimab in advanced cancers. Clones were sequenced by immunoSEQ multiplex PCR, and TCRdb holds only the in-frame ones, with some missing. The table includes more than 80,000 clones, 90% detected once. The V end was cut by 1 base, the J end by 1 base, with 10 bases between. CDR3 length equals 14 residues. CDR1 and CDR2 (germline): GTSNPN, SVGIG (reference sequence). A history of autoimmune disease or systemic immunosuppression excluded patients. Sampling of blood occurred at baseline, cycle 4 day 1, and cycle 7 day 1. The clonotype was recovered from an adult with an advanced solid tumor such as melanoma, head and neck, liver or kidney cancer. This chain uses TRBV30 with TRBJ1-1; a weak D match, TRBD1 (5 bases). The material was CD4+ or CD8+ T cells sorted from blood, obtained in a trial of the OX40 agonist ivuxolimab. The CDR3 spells CAWSGTSSNTEAFF. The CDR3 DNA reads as TGTGCCTGGAGTGGGACATCATCGAACACTGAAGCTTTCTTT.